Presented here are 23 T cell receptor beta chains from one specimen sequenced in a study of molecular identifiers for immune sequencing clone quantification. TCRdb independently ran MiXCR on the PCR reads; one entry per CDR3 protein. The sample contains 85,000 to 130,000 distinct CDR3 sequences, 36% of which appear only once. The material sequenced was naive CD8+ T cells from blood, with Jurkat cell RNA spiked in. Indicated subset: FACS-sorted CD8+CD4-CCR7+CD45RA+ naive T cells. Every receptor here comes from a human donor in good health. Some libraries in this study had Jurkat cell RNA spiked in.

This clonotype was counted a few times. The chain couples TRBV12-3 or TRBV12-4 to TRBJ1-5, with D perhaps TRBD1 (5 bases). V was clipped by 6 bases and J by 5 bases, with 11 bases between them. The CDR3 covers 13 residues. CDR3 coding DNA: TGTGCCAGCAGCCCAGGGTCGCATCAGCCCCAGCATTTT. Protein sequence: CASSPGSHQPQHF.

The CDR3 here is CASSRRDRTYEQYF. CDR3 nucleotides: TGTGCCAGCAGCCGCCGGGACCGAACCTACGAGCAGTACTTC. The chain uses TRBV7-9 and TRBJ2-7; TRBD1 or TRBD2 may be the D gene (5 bases each). The V gene lost 5 bases and the J gene lost 2 bases, with 13 bases spanning the gap. The V gene's germline CDR1 is SEHNR and CDR2 FQNEAQ (reference sequence). This CDR3 has 14 residues.

As for this clonotype: This may be a read error: a much more frequent sequence differs by one nucleotide. V usage is TRBV5-1 and J usage is TRBJ2-3; D may correspond to TRBD1 or TRBD2 (5 bases each). CDR3 length: 15 residues. Germline V gene lookup returns CDR1 SGHRS and CDR2 YFSETQ. The CDR3 nucleotides read TGCGCCAGCAACTTGGGACCTGCTGCCACAGATACGCAGTATTTT. Protein: CASNLGPAATDTQYF.

This clonotype was recorded many times. This sequence joins TRBV28 and TRBJ2-7; D possibly corresponds to TRBD1 (5 bases). Germline lookup yields CDR1 MDHEN and CDR2 SYDVKM. The CDR3 contains 14 residues. V lost 5 bases and J lost 7, with 18 bases in between. Written as DNA, the CDR3 is TGTGCCAGCAGTCCCAACCTGGCCCCAGGGGAGCAGTACTTC. Amino acids: CASSPNLAPGEQYF. Full variable domain (outside the CDR3, taken from reference TRBV28 and TRBJ2-7): DVKVTQSSRYLVKRTGEKVFLECVQDMDHENMFWYRQDPGLGLRLIYFSYDVKMKEKGDIPEGYSVSREKKERFSLILESASTNQTSMYLCASSPNLAPGEQYFGPGTRLTVT.

Comments on this clonotype: The junction and the germline gene differ at one end; a read error may be behind it. The chain joins TRBV16 to TRBJ2-1; 9 nucleotides match TRBD2. CDR1 is KGHSY, CDR2 FQNENV, per germline. The CDR3 is 15 residues long. The CDR3 here is CASTQSPSGESPSFF. CDR3 in DNA: TGTGCCAGCACCCAATCACCTAGCGGGGAGTCACCTAGTTTCTTC.

Of note for this clonotype: An end of the junction does not agree with germline; a read error may underlie this. This chain connects TRBV28 to TRBJ2-3; D may be TRBD2 (6 bases). CDR3 length: 16 residues. Germline-derived CDR1 and CDR2 are MDHEN and SYDVKM. This chain's CDR3 is CAGSLFQRASTDTQYF. The CDR3 DNA sequence: TGTGCCGGCAGTTTATTCCAGCGGGCTAGCACAGATACGCAGTACTTT. The full variable domain, its missing parts supplied by reference TRBV28 and TRBJ2-3, is DVKVTQSSRYLVKRTGEKVFLECVQDMDHENMFWYRQDPGLGLRLIYFSYDVKMKEKGDIPEGYSVSREKKERFSLILESASTNQTSMYLCAGSLFQRASTDTQYFGPGTRLTVL.

This clonotype appeared once. This may stem from a read error, because a much larger clone lies one nucleotide away. The J gene is TRBJ2-5, the V gene TRBV7-8; TRBD1 might be the D (5 bases). The CDR3 has 15 amino acids. Per the germline V gene, CDR1 is SGHVS and CDR2 is FQNEAQ. V was pared by 1 base and J by 3 bases, with 12 bases between. CDR3 region: CASSLGQRGKETQYF. The CDR3 nucleotides are TGTGCCAGCAGCTTAGGACAGAGAGGAAAAGAGACCCAGTACTTC.

In this sample, this clonotype turned up a few times. The J gene is TRBJ2-2, the V gene TRBV28; 9 bases map to TRBD1. The CDR3 has 15 amino acids. The germline V gene has CDR1 MDHEN and CDR2 SYDVKM. V gave up 3 bases and J gave up 2 bases; unmatched junction bases: 1. CDR3 amino acids: CASSLGQGNTGELFF. The DNA for the CDR3 is TGTGCCAGCAGTTTGGGACAGGGTAACACCGGGGAGCTGTTTTTT.

As concerns this clonotype: At one end the junction does not follow the germline gene, possibly because of a read error. V gene TRBV11-2 combines with J gene TRBJ2-1, with a weak D call TRBD2 (5 bases). Germline CDR1 SGHAT, CDR2 FQNNGV. The CDR3 is 13 amino acids. The CDR3, as DNA: TGTGCCAGCAGCTTGGGGAGCTACAATGAGCAGATCTTC. This encodes CASSLGSYNEQIF.

The gene calls are TRBV12-3 or TRBV12-4 and TRBJ2-1, with no clear D. CDR3 length: 14 amino acids. Trimming removed 3 bases at V and 2 bases at J, with 8 bases between. The CDR3 DNA reads as TGTGCCAGCAGTTTGGACGGAACCTACAATGAGCAGTTCTTC. Its translation: CASSLDGTYNEQFF.

This chain connects TRBV28 to TRBJ1-1; D is ambiguous. V shed 6 bases and J shed 1 base, with 15 bases lying between them. CDR1 is MDHEN and CDR2 is SYDVKM in the germline V gene. This CDR3 contains 15 residues. The CDR3 nucleotides read TGTGCCAGCAGCCGAGTCAGCCGGGGGAACACTGAAGCTTTCTTT. It specifies CASSRVSRGNTEAFF.

This clonotype has more than one count but fewer than ten. The chain combines TRBV27 with TRBJ2-5, with 10 bases fitting TRBD2. Trimming at V came to 6 bases and at J to 9 bases, leaving 13 bases not matched to a gene. This CDR3 has 15 residues. From germline, CDR1 is MNHEY and CDR2 SMNVEV (reference sequence). CDR3 DNA: TGTGCCAGCAGCCAACTAGCGGGAACCGGGGGGGCCCAGTACTTC. It specifies CASSQLAGTGGAQYF.

This rearrangement joins TRBV10-2 to TRBJ2-7; 10 nucleotides align to TRBD1. The CDR3 loop spans 18 amino acids. Germline CDR1 and CDR2: WSHSY and SAAADI. V gave up 0 bases and J gave up 2 bases; unmatched junction bases: 10. The CDR3 region has the DNA TGCGCCAGCAGTGAGTCCAGGAAGGGGACAGGGGATCCCTACGAGCAGTACTTC. Translation gives CASSESRKGTGDPYEQYF.

This clonotype was detected many times. The chain has TRBV28 and TRBJ2-3; 7 nucleotides match TRBD2. Looked up from germline, CDR1 is MDHEN and CDR2 is SYDVKM. Germline trimming cut 2 bases from V and 4 bases from J; bases unmatched to any gene: 9. The CDR3 is 16 amino acids. The CDR3 nucleotides read TGTGCCAGCAGTTTAAGGTCCAGCGGGATAGCAGATACGCAGTATTTT. Protein sequence: CASSLRSSGIADTQYF.

Note on this clonotype: Likely a read error: the CDR3 ends without its conserved phenylalanine or tryptophan. This chain connects TRBV7-2 to TRBJ2-2, with 9 bases identical to TRBD2. Trimming at V came to 6 bases and at J to 4 bases, leaving 9 bases not matched to a gene. Per the germline V gene, CDR1 is SGHTA and CDR2 is FQGNSA. The CDR3 is made up of 16 amino acids. Here the CDR3 DNA reads TGTGCCAGCAGTCCTATAGCGGGAGTAATCACCGGGGAGCTGTTTTTA. Encoded protein: CASSPIAGVITGELFL.

V is TRBV4-1 and J is TRBJ2-3, with D unclear. V lost 10 bases and J lost 4, with 15 bases in between. Germline V gene data show CDR1 as MGHRA and CDR2 as YSYEKL. The length of the CDR3 is 13 residues. The DNA for the CDR3 is TGCGCCACCTCCGAAGGGTTGCCAGATACGCAGTATTTT. Residues: CATSEGLPDTQYF.

This chain connects TRBV6-2 or TRBV6-3 to TRBJ2-7; 12 bases map to TRBD2. The CDR3 has 14 amino acids. CDR1 and CDR2 (germline): MNHEY, SVGEGT. J was trimmed by 6 bases and V by 5 bases; bases with no gene match: 5. The CDR3 nucleotides read TGTGCCAGCAGTCACACTAGCGGGAGGTTCGAGCAGTACTTC. Translation: CASSHTSGRFEQYF.

V and J are TRBV28 and TRBJ1-4; 9 nucleotides match TRBD1. The junction had 9 bases not matched to a gene; V was cut back by 10 bases and J by 15 bases. Germline V CDR1 and CDR2: MDHEN, SYDVKM. CDR3 size: 11 residues. CDR3 sequence (DNA): TGTGCCACCCAGACAGGGGGTGGGGTGTTTTTT. Translation gives CATQTGGGVFF.

This rearrangement joins TRBV4-1 to TRBJ2-7; 10 bases are shared with TRBD1. Unmatched junction bases numbered 0, after V lost 3 bases and J lost 4 bases. This CDR3 is 13 amino acids long. From germline, CDR1 is MGHRA and CDR2 YSYEKL. CDR3 protein: CASSQDRGYEQYF. CDR3 in DNA: TGCGCCAGCAGCCAGGACAGGGGGTACGAGCAGTACTTC.

This sequence joins TRBV6-2 or TRBV6-3 and TRBJ2-3, with 7 bases matching TRBD1. V lost 7 bases and J lost 1; bases outside the gene matches: 14. The CDR3 is made up of 17 amino acids. CDR1 MNHEY and CDR2 SVGEGT come from the germline V gene. In DNA form, the CDR3 reads TGTGCCAGCAACTTATTTCCCGCCGGGACAGGCACAGATACGCAGTATTTT. Translation: CASNLFPAGTGTDTQYF.

This clonotype has only a few counts. This sequence joins TRBV19 and TRBJ2-7; 9 nucleotides line up with TRBD1. The trim removed 4 bases at V and 4 bases at J, leaving 5 bases unmatched. CDR3 length: 14 residues. Germline CDR1 and CDR2: LNHDA and SQIVND (reference sequence). The CDR3 sequence: CASSTTTGGYEQYF. The CDR3 DNA is TGTGCCAGTAGTACCACGACAGGGGGGTACGAGCAGTACTTC.

This clonotype was observed a handful of times. The chain couples TRBV27 to TRBJ1-5; 7 nucleotides align to TRBD1. V lost 4 bases and J lost 4; bases outside the gene matches: 7. Germline CDR1 reads MNHEY; CDR2 reads SMNVEV (reference sequence). The length of the CDR3 is 15 residues. In DNA form, the CDR3 reads TGTGCCAGCAGTTGGGGGCAGGGGGTAAATCAGCCCCAGCATTTT. This translates into CASSWGQGVNQPQHF.

About this clonotype itself: A much larger clone lies one base from this, so it may be a read error. The chain is built from TRBV14 and TRBJ2-3, with D perhaps matching TRBD1 (6 bases). This CDR3 comprises 13 residues. Trimming left V 1 base short and J 10 bases short, with 12 bases between. Germline V gene data show CDR1 as SGHDN and CDR2 as FVKESK. Here the CDR3 DNA reads TGTGCCAGCAGCCAAGGGACAGAACGTCCGCAGTATTTT. Protein: CASSQGTERPQYF.